This T cell receptor beta chain was captured in a study of cytomegalovirus exposure and HLA in healthy donors. General study results and limits: Cytomegalovirus association was listed for 164 TCR beta chains. Some public TCRs appeared in many individuals, while most sequences were rare.

Germline V CDR1 and CDR2: SGDLS, YYNGEE. V was pared by 0 bases and J by 8 bases, with 11 bases between. The length of the CDR3 is 13 residues. The donors were members of the 120-subject validation cohort (separate from the approximately 650-subject first cohort). Sequencing used immunoSEQ multiplex PCR; TCRdb keeps in-frame clones, though not all of them. The sample consists of some 340,000 clones, 87% of them appearing once. Comment on this clone: Its antigen is not identified.

The rearrangement links TRBV9 to TRBJ1-2; possible D gene TRBD1, 5 bases. This sequence was found in a woman aged 30 to 39 in good health and CMV-seropositive. Sequenced: PBMCs. In DNA form, the CDR3 reads TGTGCCAGCAGCGTAGGACAGAGGTTAGGCTACACCTTC. The encoded protein is CASSVGQRLGYTF.